Sequencing of this T cell receptor (beta chain) was carried out in a study of chemoradiotherapy in HPV16-positive cancers. Study findings and constraints: Candidate HPV-specific clones and E7-related TCR motifs grew in tumor during treatment. Only two HPV16-positive patients supplied the functional HPV-specificity definition. Better recurrence-free survival went with HPV-responsive T-cell expansion in HPV16-positive patients.

As concerns this clone: Its target is not known.

Repertoires were generated with immunoSEQ multiplex PCR, while TCRdb's copy carries only in-frame clones and drops some. The table lists just under 8,000 clones, roughly two thirds of them singletons. Germline CDR1 and CDR2: MNHNS and SASEGT. V lost 8 bases and J lost 8, with 15 bases in between. This CDR3 comprises 12 residues. The TCR comes from a human donor with HPV-associated anogenital cancer. The chain links TRBV6-1 to TRBJ1-2; D perhaps matches TRBD1 (5 bases). Sampling took place from a patient who underwent chemoradiotherapy. The CDR3 DNA follows: TGTGCCAGCTGGGAGGAGGGGCGCGGCTACACCTTC. This sequence encodes CASWEEGRGYTF.